This T cell receptor beta chain is from a study of blood T cell repertoires in COVID-19. Study-level background: PBMCs, B-cell-depleted T cells, or T cells provided the cDNA or gDNA that made up the material.

How the authors handled the data: How many nucleated cells were present was estimated from reference gene primer amplification. Measured with immunoSEQ multiplex PCR; TCRdb has only the in-frame clones, and not every one. V, J and clone size are taken as reported in that table, and D and trimming were inferred from the DNA itself. The sample yields 74,000 or so clones, approximately 92% seen once. Trimming shortened V by 1 base and J by 5 bases, and 12 bases separated the two germline ends. Germline values: CDR1 SGHNT, CDR2 YYREEE (reference sequence). This CDR3 has 14 residues. Sequences were obtained from peripheral blood. This rearrangement joins TRBV5-4 to TRBJ2-5, with D possibly matching TRBD2 (7 bases). This TCR was sampled from a man aged 50 to 60 with active COVID-19. The CDR3 here is CASSLSGGGETQYF. In DNA form, the CDR3 reads TGTGCCAGCAGCTTGTCGGGGGGCGGGGAGACCCAGTACTTC.